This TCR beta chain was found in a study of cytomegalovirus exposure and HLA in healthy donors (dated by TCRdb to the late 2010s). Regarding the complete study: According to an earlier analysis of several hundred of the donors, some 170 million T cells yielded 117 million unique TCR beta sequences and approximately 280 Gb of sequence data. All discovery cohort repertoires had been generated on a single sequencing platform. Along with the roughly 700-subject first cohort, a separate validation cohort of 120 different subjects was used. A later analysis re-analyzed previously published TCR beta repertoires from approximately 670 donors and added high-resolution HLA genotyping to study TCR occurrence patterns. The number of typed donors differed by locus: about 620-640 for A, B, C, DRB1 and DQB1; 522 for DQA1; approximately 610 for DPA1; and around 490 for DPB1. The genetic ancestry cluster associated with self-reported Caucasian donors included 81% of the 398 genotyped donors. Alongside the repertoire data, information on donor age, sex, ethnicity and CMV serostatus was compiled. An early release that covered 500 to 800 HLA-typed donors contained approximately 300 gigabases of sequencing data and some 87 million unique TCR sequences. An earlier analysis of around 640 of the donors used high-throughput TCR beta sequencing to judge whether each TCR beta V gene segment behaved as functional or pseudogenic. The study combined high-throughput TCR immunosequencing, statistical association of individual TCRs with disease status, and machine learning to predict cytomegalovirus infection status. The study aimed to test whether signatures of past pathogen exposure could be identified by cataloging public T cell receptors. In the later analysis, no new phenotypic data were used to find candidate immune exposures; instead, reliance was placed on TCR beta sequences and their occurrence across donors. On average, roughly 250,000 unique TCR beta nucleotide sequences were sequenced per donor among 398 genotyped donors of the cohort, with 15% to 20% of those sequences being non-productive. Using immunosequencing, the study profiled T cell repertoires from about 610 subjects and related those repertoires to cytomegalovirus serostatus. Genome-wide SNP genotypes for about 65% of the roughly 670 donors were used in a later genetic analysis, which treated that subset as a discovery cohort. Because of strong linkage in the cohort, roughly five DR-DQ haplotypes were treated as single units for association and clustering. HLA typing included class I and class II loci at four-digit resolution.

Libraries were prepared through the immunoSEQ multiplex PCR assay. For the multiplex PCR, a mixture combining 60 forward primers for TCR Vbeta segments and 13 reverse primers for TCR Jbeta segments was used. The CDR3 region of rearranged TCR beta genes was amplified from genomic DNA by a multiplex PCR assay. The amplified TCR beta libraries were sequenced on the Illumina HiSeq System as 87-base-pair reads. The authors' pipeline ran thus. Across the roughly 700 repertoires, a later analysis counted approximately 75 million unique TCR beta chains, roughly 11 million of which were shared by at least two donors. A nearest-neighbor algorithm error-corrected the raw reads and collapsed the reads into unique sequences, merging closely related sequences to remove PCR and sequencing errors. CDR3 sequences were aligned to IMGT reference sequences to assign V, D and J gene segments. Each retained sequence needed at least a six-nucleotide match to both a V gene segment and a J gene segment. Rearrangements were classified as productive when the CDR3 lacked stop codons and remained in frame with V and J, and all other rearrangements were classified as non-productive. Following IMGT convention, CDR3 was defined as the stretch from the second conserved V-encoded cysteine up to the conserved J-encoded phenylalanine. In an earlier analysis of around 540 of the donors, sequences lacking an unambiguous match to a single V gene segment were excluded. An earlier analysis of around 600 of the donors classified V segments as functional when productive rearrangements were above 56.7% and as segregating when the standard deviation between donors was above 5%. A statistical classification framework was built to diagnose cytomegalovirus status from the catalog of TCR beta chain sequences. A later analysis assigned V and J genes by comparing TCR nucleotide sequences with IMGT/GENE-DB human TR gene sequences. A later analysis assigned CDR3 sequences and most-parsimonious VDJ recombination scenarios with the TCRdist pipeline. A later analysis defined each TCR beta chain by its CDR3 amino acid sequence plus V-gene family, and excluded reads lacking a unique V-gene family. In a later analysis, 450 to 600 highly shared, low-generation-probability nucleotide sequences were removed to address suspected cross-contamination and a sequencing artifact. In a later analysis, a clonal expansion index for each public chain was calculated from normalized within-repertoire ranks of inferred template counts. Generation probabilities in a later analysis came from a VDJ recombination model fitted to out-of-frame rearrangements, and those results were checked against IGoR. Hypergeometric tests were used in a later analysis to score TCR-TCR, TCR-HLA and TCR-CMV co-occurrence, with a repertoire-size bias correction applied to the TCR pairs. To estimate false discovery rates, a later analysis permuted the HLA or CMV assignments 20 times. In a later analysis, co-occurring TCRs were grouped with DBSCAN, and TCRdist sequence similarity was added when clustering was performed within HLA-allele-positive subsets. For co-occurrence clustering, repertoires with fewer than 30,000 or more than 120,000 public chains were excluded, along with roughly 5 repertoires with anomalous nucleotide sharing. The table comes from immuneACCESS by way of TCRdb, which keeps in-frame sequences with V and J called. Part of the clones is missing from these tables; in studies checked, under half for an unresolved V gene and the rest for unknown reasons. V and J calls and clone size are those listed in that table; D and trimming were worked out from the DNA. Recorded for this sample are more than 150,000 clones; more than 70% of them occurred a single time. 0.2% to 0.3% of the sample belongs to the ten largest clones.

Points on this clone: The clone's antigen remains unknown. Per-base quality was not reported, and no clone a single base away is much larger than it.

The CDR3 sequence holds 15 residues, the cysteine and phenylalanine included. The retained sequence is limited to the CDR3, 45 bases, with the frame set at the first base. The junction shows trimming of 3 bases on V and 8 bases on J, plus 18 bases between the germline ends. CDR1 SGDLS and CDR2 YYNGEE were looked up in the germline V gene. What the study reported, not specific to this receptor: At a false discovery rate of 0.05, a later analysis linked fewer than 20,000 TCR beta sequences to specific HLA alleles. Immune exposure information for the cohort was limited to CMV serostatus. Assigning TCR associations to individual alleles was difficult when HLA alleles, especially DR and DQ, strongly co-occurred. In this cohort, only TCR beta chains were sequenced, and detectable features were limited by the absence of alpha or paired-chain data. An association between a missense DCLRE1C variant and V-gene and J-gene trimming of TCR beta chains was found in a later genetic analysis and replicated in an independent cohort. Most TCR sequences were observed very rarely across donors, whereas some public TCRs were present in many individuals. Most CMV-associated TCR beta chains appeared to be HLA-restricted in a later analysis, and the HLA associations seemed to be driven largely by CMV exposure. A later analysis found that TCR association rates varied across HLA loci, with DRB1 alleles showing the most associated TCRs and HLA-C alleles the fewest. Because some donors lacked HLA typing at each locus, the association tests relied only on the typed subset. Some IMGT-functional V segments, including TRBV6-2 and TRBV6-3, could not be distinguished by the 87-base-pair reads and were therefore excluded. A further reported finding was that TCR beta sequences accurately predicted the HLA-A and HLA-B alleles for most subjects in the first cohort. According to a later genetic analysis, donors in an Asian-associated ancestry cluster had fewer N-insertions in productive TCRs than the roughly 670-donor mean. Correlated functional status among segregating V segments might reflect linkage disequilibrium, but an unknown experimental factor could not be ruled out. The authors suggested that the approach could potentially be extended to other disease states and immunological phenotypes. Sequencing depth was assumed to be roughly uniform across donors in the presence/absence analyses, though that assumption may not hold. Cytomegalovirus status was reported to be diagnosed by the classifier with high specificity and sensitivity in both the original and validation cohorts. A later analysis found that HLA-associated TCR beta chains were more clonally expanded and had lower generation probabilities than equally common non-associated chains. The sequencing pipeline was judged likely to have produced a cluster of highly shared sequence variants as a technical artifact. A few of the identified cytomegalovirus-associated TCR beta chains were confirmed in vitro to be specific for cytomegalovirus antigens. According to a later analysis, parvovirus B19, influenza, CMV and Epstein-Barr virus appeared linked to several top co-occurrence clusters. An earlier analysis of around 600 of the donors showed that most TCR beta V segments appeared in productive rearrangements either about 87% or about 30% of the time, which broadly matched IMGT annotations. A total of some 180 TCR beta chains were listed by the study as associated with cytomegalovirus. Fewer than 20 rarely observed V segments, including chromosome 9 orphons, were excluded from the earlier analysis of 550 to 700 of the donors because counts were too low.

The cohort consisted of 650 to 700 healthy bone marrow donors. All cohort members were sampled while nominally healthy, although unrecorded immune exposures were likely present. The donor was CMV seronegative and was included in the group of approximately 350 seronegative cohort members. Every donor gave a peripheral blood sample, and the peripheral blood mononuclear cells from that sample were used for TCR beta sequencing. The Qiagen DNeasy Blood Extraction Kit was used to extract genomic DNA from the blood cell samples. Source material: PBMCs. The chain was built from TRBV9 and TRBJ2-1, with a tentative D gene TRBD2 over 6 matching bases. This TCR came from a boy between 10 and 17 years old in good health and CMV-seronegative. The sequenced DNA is TGTGCCAGCAGCGCCGAAAGGCTAGCGAGAGATGAGCAGTTCTTC. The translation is CASSAERLARDEQFF.